This passage covers 13 T cell receptor beta chains from one sample sequenced in a study of T-cell reconstitution after alpha-beta-depleted transplantation in children. The library targeted TCRbeta and was prepared with unique molecular identifiers. TCRdb reprocessed the PCR reads with MiXCR, giving one entry per CDR3 protein. This table holds 700,000 to 850,000 distinct CDR3 sequences, less than 20% found once. This specimen consisted of PBMCs, mostly from graft donor cells, obtained 360 days after TCRalphabeta/CD19-depleted stem cell transplant. These receptors were obtained from a male patient younger than 18 who had a stem cell transplant for acute lymphoblastic leukemia, so the T cells may come from the graft donor.

This clonotype came up a few times. The chain has TRBV4-2 and TRBJ2-2; D assignment may be TRBD1 or TRBD2 (5 bases each). The germline V gene has CDR1 LGHNA and CDR2 YNFKEQ. The CDR3 contains 17 residues. V was clipped by 4 bases and J by 0 bases, with 15 bases between them. Here the CDR3 reads CASSRVGTDANTGELFF. CDR3 nucleotide sequence: TGTGCCAGCAGCCGAGTGGGGACGGATGCGAACACCGGGGAGCTGTTTTTT.

This clonotype was detected a few times. The junction departs from the called germline gene at one end, perhaps through a read error. V usage is TRBV12-3 or TRBV12-4 and J usage is TRBJ2-3; maybe TRBD2 (6 bases). This CDR3 is 13 amino acids long. The CDR3 protein is CASSLIPSAFLVF. The CDR3 region has the DNA TGTGCCAGCAGTCTTATCCCTAGCGCCTTTCTTGTTTTT.

This clonotype was seen ten or more times. This chain's CDR3 is CAIIPGQGRREREPYEQYF. The CDR3 bases are TGTGCCATCATTCCTGGACAGGGGCGGCGGGAGAGGGAACCCTACGAGCAGTACTTC. The genes are TRBV10-3 and TRBJ2-7; 9 bases are a match to TRBD1. CDR1 and CDR2 (germline): ENHRY, SYGVKD. The CDR3 is 19 residues long. Losses at the gene ends were 7 bases for V and 2 bases for J; bases not matched to a gene: 21.

V gene TRBV15 combines with J gene TRBJ2-2; D is uncertain. This CDR3 contains 13 residues. The germline gives CDR1 LNHNV, CDR2 YYDKDF (reference sequence). With 2 bases removed from V and 7 bases from J, the gap between germline ends came to 8 bases. In DNA form, the CDR3 reads TGTGCCACCAGCAGAACCTCCGTCGGGGAGCTGTTTTTT. Translation: CATSRTSVGELFF.

This clonotype was detected ten times or more. This chain uses TRBV20-1 with TRBJ2-3; TRBD1 aligns across 8 bases. The CDR3 length is 16 residues. CDR1 is DFQATT and CDR2 is SNEGSKA in the germline V gene (reference sequence). V was clipped by 1 base and J by 6 bases; unmatched bases: 12. In nucleotides, the CDR3 is TGCAGTGCTAGAGCCCTCCGGACAGGGTTGCAGGATACGCAGTATTTT. Translated: CSARALRTGLQDTQYF.

Many counts were recorded for this clonotype. This chain joins TRBV12-3 or TRBV12-4 and TRBJ1-6, with D tentatively TRBD1 (5 bases). The V gene lost 2 bases and the J gene lost 7 bases, with 9 bases spanning the gap. The CDR3 has 14 residues. CDR3 sequence: CASSLWGTNSPLHF. In nucleotides, the CDR3 is TGTGCCAGCAGTTTATGGGGGACCAATTCACCCCTCCACTTT.

This clonotype was found a few times. This chain uses TRBV4-1 with TRBJ2-2; D perhaps matches TRBD2 (7 bases). CDR1 is MGHRA, CDR2 YSYEKL, per germline. Trimming removed 5 bases at V and 4 bases at J, with 20 bases between. The CDR3 has 17 amino acids. The CDR3 DNA reads TGCGCCAGCAGCGGGCTGAGGGGGGGGCTCAGCACCGGGGAGCTGTTTTTT. It is translated as CASSGLRGGLSTGELFF.

The gene calls are TRBV7-6 and TRBJ2-7; possible D gene TRBD1, 5 bases. Deletions cut 5 bases from V and 0 bases from J, with 14 bases between. The V gene's germline CDR1 is SGHVS and CDR2 FNYEAQ. This CDR3 comprises 15 residues. In DNA, the CDR3 is TGTGCCAGCAGCGACAGTAGGGATTTCTCCTACGAGCAGTACTTC. It encodes CASSDSRDFSYEQYF.

This clonotype was counted between two and nine times. The chain uses TRBV21-1 and TRBJ1-1. TRBV21-1 is a pseudogene segment. The CDR3 length is 14 residues. This CDR3 is CASRALLSFTEAFF. The CDR3 DNA follows: TGTGCCAGTCGGGCCCTACTTTCCTTCACTGAAGCTTTCTTT.

This clonotype came up once. At one end the junction does not follow the germline gene, possibly because of a read error. The V call is TRBV6-5, the J call TRBJ2-7, with 10 nucleotides matching TRBD2. CDR1 is MNHEY, CDR2 SVGAGI, per germline. This CDR3 has 16 amino acids. CDR3 residues: CASSYILAGAPYGQYF. CDR3 sequence (DNA): TGTGCCAGCAGTTATATCCTAGCGGGAGCTCCCTACGGGCAGTACTTC.

This clonotype was seen more than once but under ten times. The chain uses TRBV11-2 and TRBJ2-7; 14 positions agree with TRBD2. This CDR3 has 13 residues. CDR1 is SGHAT and CDR2 is FQNNGV in the germline V gene. The V gene end was trimmed by 5 bases and the J gene end by 13 bases; junction bases not matched to a gene: 7. For the CDR3, the DNA is TGTGCCAGCAGCGAGGGACTAGCGGGAGTTTGTTACTTC. Protein sequence: CASSEGLAGVCYF. The full variable domain, in which reference TRBV11-2 and TRBJ2-7 provide the parts outside the CDR3, is EAGVAQSPRYKIIEKRQSVAFWCNPISGHATLYWYQQILGQGPKLLIQFQNNGVVDDSQLPKDRFSAERLKGVDSTLKIQPAKLEDSAVYLCASSEGLAGVCYFGPGTRLTVT.

This clonotype appeared many times. This chain connects TRBV27 to TRBJ2-7; D is perhaps TRBD2 (5 bases). Trimming shortened V by 6 bases and J by 11 bases, and 11 bases separated the two germline ends. Germline assignment: CDR1 MNHEY and CDR2 SMNVEV (reference sequence). This CDR3 has 10 amino acids. CDR3 residues: CASRTTGEYF. CDR3 nucleotide sequence: TGTGCCAGCAGGACGACCGGGGAGTACTTC.

There are a few counts of this clonotype. The gene calls are TRBV27 and TRBJ2-1, with D unresolved. This CDR3 is built from 13 residues. V gave up 2 bases and J gave up 13 bases, with 15 bases separating them. Germline loops: CDR1 MNHEY, CDR2 SMNVEV (reference sequence). CDR3 DNA: TGTGCCAGCAGTTTAGAAAATGGATTCGGACAGTTCTTC. It is translated as CASSLENGFGQFF.